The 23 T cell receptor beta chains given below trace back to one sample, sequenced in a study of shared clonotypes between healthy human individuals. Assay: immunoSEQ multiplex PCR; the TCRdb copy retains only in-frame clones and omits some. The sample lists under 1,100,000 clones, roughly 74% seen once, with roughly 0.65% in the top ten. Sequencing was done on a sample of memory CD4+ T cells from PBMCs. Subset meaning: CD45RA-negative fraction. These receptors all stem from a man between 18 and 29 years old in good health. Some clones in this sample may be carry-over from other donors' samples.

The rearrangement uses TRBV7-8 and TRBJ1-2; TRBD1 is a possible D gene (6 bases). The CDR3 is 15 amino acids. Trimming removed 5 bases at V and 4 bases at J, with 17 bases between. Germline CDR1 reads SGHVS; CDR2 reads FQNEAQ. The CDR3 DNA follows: TGTGCCAGCAGCATATGGACAGACCCTTCCTATGGCTACACCTTC. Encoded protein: CASSIWTDPSYGYTF.

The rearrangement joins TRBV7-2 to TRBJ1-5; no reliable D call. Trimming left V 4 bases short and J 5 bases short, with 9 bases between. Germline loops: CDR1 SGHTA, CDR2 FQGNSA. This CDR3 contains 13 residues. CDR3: CASSSDLYQPQHF. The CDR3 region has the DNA TGTGCCAGCAGCTCTGATTTGTATCAGCCCCAGCATTTT. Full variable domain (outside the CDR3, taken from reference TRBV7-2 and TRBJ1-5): GAGVSQSPSNKVTEKGKDVELRCDPISGHTALYWYRQSLGQGLEFLIYFQGNSAPDKSGLPSDRFSAERTGGSVSTLTIQRTQQEDSAVYLCASSSDLYQPQHFGDGTRLSIL.

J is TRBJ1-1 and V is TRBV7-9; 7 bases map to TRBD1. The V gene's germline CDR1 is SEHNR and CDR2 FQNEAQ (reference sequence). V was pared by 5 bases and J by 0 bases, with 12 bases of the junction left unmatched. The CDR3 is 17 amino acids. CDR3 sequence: CASSHTGARDMNTEAFF. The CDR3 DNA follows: TGTGCCAGCAGCCATACAGGGGCTCGAGATATGAACACTGAAGCTTTCTTT.

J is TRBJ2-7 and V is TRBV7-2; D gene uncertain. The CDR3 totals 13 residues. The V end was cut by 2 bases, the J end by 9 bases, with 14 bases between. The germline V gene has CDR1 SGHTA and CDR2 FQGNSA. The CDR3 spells CASSLSPNLGQYF. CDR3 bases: TGTGCCAGCAGCTTATCCCCCAACTTGGGGCAGTACTTC.

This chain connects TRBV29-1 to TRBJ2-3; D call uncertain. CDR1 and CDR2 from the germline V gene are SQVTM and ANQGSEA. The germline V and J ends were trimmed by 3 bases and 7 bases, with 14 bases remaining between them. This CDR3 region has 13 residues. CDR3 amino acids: CSVDPGPTNTQYF. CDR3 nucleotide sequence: TGCAGCGTTGATCCGGGTCCCACGAATACGCAGTATTTT.

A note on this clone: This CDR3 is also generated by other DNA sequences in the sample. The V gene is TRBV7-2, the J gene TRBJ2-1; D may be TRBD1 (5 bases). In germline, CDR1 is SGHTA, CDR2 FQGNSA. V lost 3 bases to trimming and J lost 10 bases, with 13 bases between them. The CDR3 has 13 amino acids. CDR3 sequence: CASSLVQGGEQFF. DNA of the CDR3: TGTGCCAGCAGCTTGGTTCAGGGTGGCGAGCAGTTCTTC.

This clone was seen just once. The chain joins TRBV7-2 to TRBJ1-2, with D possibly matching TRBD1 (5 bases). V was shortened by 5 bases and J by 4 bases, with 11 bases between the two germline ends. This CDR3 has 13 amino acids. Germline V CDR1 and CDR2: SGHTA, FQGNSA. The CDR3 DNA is TGTGCCAGCAGCACGGGACCGTCCTATGGCTACACCTTC. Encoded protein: CASSTGPSYGYTF. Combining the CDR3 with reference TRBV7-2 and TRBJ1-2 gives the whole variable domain GAGVSQSPSNKVTEKGKDVELRCDPISGHTALYWYRQSLGQGLEFLIYFQGNSAPDKSGLPSDRFSAERTGGSVSTLTIQRTQQEDSAVYLCASSTGPSYGYTFGSGTRLTVV.

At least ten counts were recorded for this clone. CDR3 coding DNA: TGTGCCAGCAGCCAAGACGTGGGGGCCCAGTACTTC. This codes for CASSQDVGAQYF. This chain connects TRBV4-2 to TRBJ2-5; D assignment may be TRBD1 or TRBD2 (5 bases each). CDR3 size: 12 residues. Trimming removed 0 bases from V and 9 bases from J, with 8 bases in between. Germline V lookup: CDR1 LGHNA, CDR2 YNFKEQ.

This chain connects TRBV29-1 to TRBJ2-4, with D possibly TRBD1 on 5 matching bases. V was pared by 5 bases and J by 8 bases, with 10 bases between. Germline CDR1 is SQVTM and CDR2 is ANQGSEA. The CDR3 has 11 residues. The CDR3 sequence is CSVLQVDIQYF. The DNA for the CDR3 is TGCAGCGTTCTACAGGTTGACATTCAGTACTTC.

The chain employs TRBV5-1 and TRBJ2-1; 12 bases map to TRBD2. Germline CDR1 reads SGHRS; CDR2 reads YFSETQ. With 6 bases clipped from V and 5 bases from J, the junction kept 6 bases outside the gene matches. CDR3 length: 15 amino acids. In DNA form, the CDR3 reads TGCGCCAGCACCAGACTAGCGGGAGCGGACAATGAGCAGTTCTTC. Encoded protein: CASTRLAGADNEQFF.

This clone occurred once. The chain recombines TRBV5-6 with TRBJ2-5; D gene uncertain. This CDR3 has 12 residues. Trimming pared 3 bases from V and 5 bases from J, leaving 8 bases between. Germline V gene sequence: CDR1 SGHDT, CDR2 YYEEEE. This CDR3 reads CASSSFWETQYF. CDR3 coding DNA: TGTGCCAGCAGCTCCTTCTGGGAGACCCAGTACTTC.

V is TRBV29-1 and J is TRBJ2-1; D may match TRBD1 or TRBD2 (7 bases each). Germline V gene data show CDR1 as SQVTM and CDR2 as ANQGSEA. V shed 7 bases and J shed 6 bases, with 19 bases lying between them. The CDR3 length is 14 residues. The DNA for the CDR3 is TGCAGCGGGCAACAGGGGAGGGGTTCCAATGAGCAGTTCTTC. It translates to CSGQQGRGSNEQFF.

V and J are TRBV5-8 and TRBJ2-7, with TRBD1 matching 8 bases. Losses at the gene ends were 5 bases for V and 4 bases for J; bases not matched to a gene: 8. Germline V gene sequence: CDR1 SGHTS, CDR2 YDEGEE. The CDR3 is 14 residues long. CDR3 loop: CASSRGQVDYEQYF. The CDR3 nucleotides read TGTGCCAGCAGTCGGGGACAGGTTGATTACGAGCAGTACTTC.

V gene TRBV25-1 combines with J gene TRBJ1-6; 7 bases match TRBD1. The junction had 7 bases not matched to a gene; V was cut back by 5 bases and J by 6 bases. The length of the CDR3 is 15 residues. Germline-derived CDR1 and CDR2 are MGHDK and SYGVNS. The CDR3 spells CASSPLRQGNSPLHF. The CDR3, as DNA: TGTGCCAGCAGTCCGCTAAGACAGGGTAATTCACCCCTCCACTTT.

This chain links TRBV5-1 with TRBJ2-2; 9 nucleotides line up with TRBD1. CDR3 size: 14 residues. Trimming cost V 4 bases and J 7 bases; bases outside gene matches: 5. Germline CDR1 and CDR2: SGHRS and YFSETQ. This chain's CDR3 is CASSPQGAGGELFF. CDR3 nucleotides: TGCGCCAGCAGCCCACAGGGGGCCGGCGGGGAGCTGTTTTTT.

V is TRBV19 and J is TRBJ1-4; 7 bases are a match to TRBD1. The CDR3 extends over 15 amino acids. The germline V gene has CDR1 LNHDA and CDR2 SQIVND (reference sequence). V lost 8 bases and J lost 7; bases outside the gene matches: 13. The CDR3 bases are TGTGCCAGTGGGGCCGAGGGGGCGCAGGGTGAAAAACTGTTTTTT. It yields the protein CASGAEGAQGEKLFF.

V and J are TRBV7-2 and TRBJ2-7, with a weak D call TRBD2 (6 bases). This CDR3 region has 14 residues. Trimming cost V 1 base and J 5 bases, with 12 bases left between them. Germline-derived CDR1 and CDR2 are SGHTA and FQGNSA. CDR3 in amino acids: CASSLGGGRNEQYF. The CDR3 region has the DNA TGTGCCAGCAGCTTAGGGGGAGGACGGAACGAGCAGTACTTC.

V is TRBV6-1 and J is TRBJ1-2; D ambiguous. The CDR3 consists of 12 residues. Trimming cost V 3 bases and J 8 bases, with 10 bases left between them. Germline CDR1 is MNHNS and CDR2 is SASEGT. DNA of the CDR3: TGTGCCAGCAGTGATTATATGGGGGGCTACACCTTC. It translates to CASSDYMGGYTF.

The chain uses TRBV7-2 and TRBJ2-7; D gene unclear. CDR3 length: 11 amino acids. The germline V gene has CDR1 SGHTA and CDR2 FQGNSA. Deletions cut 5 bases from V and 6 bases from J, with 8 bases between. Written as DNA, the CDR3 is TGTGCCAGCAGCCCCTCGACCGAGCAGTACTTC. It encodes CASSPSTEQYF.

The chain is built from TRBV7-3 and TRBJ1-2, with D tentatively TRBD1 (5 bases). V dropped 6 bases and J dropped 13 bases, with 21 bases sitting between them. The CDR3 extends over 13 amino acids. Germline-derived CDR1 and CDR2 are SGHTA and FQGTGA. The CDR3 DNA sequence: TGTGCCAGCAGTCCTACGGGAACGACAGTGGGCACCTTC. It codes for CASSPTGTTVGTF.

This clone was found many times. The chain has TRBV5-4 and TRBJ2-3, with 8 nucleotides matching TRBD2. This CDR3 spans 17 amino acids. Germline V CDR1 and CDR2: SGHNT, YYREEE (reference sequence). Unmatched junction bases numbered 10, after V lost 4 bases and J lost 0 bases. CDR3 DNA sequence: TGTGCCAGCAGCAAATGGTTACTAGCGGCTAGCACAGATACGCAGTATTTT. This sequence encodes CASSKWLLAASTDTQYF.

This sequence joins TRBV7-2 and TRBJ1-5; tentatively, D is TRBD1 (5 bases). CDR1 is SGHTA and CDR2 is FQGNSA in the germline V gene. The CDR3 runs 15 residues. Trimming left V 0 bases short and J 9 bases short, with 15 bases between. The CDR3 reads CASSLAPGKGLPQHF. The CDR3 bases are TGTGCCAGCAGCTTAGCTCCAGGGAAGGGCCTGCCCCAGCATTTT. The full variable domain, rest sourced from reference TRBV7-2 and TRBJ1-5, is GAGVSQSPSNKVTEKGKDVELRCDPISGHTALYWYRQSLGQGLEFLIYFQGNSAPDKSGLPSDRFSAERTGGSVSTLTIQRTQQEDSAVYLCASSLAPGKGLPQHFGDGTRLSIL.

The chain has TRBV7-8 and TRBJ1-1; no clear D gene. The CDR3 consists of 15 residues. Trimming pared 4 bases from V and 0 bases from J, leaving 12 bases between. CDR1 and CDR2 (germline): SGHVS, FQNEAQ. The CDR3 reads CASSSQTGLNTEAFF. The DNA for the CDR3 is TGTGCCAGCAGCTCCCAAACGGGGTTGAACACTGAAGCTTTCTTT. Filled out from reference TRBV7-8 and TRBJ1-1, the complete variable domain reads GAGVSQSPRYKVAKRGQDVALRCDPISGHVSLFWYQQALGQGPEFLTYFQNEAQLDKSGLPSDRFFAERPEGSVSTLKIQRTQQEDSAVYLCASSSQTGLNTEAFFGQGTRLTVV.